This TCR beta chain is from a study of CD4+ T cells in melanoma. Using immunoSEQ multiplex PCR, the repertoire was profiled, and TCRdb retains in-frame clones only, with some absent. The sample comprises about 18,000 clones, roughly 80% of which are singletons, and 5.4% rests with the top ten. A single count supports this clone. Trimming left V 5 bases short and J 6 bases short, with 13 bases between. This CDR3 comprises 13 residues. Germline V gene lookup returns CDR1 LNHDA and CDR2 SQIVND (reference sequence). V and J are TRBV19 and TRBJ1-1; a weak D match, TRBD1 (5 bases). The clonotype comes from a human donor with melanoma. The sequencing input was cells from a culture (not recorded whether cultured in vitro). CDR3 nucleotides: TGTGCCAGTAGTTACAGGTTAGACGCTGAAGCTTTCTTT. It codes for CASSYRLDAEAFF.